This is a list of T cell receptor beta chains from one sample in a study of blood T cell repertoires in COVID-19. Generated by immunoSEQ multiplex PCR, the TCRdb table keeps only in-frame clones and is missing some. Among approximately 130,000 clones, 80% to 90% were seen once, and the ten largest hold 9.5% to 15%. Material: peripheral blood. The source of these receptors is a human donor in a cohort sampled during active COVID-19. Both conserved end residues are part of each CDR3.

j_call v_call cdr3_aa
TRBJ2-5 TRBV5-1 CASSLEAGVKTQYF
TRBJ2-1 TRBV19 CASSIGTSGGNEQFF
TRBJ2-5 TRBV11-2 CASSLAGGPGETQYF
TRBJ1-5 TRBV6-4 CASSRQYSNQPQHF
TRBJ1-6 TRBV28 CASIVTGSSYNSPLHF
TRBJ1-5 TRBV5-5 CASSTLGGDSNQPQHF
TRBJ1-5 TRBV5-1 CASSLGDRGQPQHF
TRBJ1-2 TRBV6-5 CASSYGAALGYTF
TRBJ2-1 TRBV18 CASSTGDEQFF
TRBJ2-2 TRBV5-1 CASSWKMMDRVNTGELFF
TRBJ1-2 TRBV5-5 CASSLLSRGFGGYTF
TRBJ2-3 TRBV7-2 CASSLVHSTDTQYF
TRBJ2-1 TRBV5-1 CASQTGHEQFF
TRBJ1-2 TRBV6-5 CASSPTSSNYGYTF
TRBJ2-7 TRBV5-6 CASSLSPSEQYF
TRBJ2-3 TRBV6-5 CASRRASSTDTQYF
TRBJ2-3 TRBV5-1 CASSLVGEGDTQYF
TRBJ1-1 TRBV3-1/TRBV3-2 CASSDQGGNTEAFF
TRBJ2-3 TRBV3-1/TRBV3-2 CASSPPGGLAGPDTQYF
TRBJ1-5 TRBV11-2 CASSLEARGHNQPQHF
TRBJ2-1 TRBV7-9 CASSHDRGNEQFF
TRBJ2-7 TRBV14 CASSQEQGFYEQYF
TRBJ1-2 TRBV5-1 CASRRDQGAYGYTF
TRBJ2-5 TRBV6-5 CASSPGPRGQETQYF
TRBJ2-7 TRBV18 CASSPTTLLEQYF